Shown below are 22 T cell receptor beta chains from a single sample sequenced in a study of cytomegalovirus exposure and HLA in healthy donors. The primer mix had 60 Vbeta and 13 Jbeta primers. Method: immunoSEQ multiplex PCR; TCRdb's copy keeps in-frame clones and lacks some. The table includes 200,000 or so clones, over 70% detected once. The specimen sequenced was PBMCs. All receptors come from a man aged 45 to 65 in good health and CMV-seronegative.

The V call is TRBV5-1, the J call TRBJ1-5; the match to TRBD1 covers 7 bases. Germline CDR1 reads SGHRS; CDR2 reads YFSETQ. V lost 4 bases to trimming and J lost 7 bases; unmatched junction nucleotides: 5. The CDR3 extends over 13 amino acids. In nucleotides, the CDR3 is TGCGCCAGCAGCGTTCAGGGGGGACAGCCCCAGCATTTT. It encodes CASSVQGGQPQHF. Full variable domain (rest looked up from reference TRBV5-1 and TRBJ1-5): KAGVTQTPRYLIKTRGQQVTLSCSPISGHRSVSWYQQTPGQGLQFLFEYFSETQRNKGNFPGRFSGRQFSNSRSEMNVSTLELGDSALYLCASSVQGGQPQHFGDGTRLSIL.

The CDR3 DNA sequence: TGTGCCAGCAGTCCACAGGGAAGCTATGGCTACACCTTC. Amino acid sequence: CASSPQGSYGYTF. This chain joins TRBV6-5 and TRBJ1-2; D possibly corresponds to TRBD1 (6 bases). Germline V CDR1 and CDR2: MNHEY, SVGAGI. The CDR3 contains 13 residues. Trimming shortened V by 5 bases and J by 4 bases, and 11 bases separated the two germline ends.

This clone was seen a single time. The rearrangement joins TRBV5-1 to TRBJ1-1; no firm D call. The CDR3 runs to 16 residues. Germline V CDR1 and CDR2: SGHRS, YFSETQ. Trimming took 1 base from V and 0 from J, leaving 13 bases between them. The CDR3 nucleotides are TGCGCCAGCAGCTTGATGGACTCATCTGTGAACACTGAAGCTTTCTTT. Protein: CASSLMDSSVNTEAFF.

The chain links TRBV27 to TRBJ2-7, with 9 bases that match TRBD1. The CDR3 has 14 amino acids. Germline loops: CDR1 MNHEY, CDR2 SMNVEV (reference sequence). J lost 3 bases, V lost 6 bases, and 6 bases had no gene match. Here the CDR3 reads CASSTRDRVYEQYF. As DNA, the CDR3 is TGTGCCAGCAGCACGAGGGACAGGGTCTACGAGCAGTACTTC.

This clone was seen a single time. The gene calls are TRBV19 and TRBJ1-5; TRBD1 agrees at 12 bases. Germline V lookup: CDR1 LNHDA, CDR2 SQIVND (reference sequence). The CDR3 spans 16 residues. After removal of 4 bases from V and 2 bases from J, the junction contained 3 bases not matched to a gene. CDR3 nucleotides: TGTGCCAGTAGTAGGGGACAGGGGGCGCGCAATCAGCCCCAGCATTTT. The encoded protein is CASSRGQGARNQPQHF.

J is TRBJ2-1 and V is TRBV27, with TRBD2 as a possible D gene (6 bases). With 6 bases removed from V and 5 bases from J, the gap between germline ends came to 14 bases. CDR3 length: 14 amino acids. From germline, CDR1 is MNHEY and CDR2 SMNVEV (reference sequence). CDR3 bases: TGTGCCAGCAGACCCAGCGGGCCCGACAATGAGCAGTTCTTC. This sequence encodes CASRPSGPDNEQFF.

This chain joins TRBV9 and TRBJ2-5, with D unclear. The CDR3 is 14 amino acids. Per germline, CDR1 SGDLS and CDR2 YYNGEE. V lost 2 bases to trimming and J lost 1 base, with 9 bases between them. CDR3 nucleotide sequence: TGTGCCAGCAGCGTGAAGCCTATCCAAGAGACCCAGTACTTC. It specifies CASSVKPIQETQYF.

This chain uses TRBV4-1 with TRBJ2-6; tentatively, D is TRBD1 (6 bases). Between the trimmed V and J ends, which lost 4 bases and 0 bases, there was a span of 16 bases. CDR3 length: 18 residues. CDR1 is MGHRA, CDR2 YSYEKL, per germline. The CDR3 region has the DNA TGCGCCAGCAGCCCAGGGGCGGTAGTGGGCTCTGGGGCCAACGTCCTGACTTTC. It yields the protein CASSPGAVVGSGANVLTF.

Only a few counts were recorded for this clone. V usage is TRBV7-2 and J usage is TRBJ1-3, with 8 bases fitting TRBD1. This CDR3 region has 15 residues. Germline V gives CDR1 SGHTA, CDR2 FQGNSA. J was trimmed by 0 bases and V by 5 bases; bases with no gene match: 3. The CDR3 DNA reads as TGTGCCAGCAGCACAGACAGGGGCTCTGGAAACACCATATATTTT. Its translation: CASSTDRGSGNTIYF.

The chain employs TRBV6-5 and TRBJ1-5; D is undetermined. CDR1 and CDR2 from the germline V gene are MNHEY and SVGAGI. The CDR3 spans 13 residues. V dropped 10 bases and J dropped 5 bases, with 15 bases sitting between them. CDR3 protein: CATRALGDQPQHF. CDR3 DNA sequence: TGTGCCACCAGAGCCCTCGGGGATCAGCCCCAGCATTTT.

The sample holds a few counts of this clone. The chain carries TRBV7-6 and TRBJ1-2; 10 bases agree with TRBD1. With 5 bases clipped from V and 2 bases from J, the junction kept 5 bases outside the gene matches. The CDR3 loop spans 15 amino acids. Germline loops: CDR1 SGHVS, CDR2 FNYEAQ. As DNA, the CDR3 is TGTGCCAGCAGCCCTCTGGGACAGGGGAACTATGGCTACACCTTC. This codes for CASSPLGQGNYGYTF.

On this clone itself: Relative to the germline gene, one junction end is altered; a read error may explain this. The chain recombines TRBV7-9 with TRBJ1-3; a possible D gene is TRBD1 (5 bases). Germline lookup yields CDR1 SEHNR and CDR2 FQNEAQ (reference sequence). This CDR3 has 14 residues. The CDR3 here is CSSSSTRAANTIYF. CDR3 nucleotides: TGTTCCAGCAGTTCTACCAGGGCCGCGAACACCATATATTTT.

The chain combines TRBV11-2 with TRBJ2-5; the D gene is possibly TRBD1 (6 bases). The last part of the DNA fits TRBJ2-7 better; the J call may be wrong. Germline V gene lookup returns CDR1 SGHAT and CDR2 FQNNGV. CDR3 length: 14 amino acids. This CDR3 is CASSLGTESYEQYF. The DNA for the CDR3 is TGTGCCAGCAGCTTAGGGACAGAGTCCTACGAGCAGTACTTC.

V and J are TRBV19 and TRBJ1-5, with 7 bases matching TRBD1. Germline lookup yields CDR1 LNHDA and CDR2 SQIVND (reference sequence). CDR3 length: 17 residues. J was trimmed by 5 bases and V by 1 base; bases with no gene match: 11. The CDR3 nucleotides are TGTGCCAGTAGTATAGTGGGGACACAGGGGATGTATCAGCCCCAGCATTTT. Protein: CASSIVGTQGMYQPQHF.

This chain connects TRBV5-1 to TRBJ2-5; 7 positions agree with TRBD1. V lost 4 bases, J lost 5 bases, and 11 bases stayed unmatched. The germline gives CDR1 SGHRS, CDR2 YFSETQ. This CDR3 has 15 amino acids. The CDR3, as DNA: TGCGCCAGCAGCCTCTCGGGACAGCCCACGGAGACCCAGTACTTC. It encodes CASSLSGQPTETQYF.

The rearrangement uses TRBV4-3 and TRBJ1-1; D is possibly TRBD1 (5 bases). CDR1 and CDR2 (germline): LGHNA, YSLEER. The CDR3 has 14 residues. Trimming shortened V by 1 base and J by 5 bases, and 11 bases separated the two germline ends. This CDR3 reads CASSQGGRFTEAFF. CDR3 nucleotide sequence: TGCGCCAGCAGCCAAGGGGGCAGGTTTACTGAAGCTTTCTTT.

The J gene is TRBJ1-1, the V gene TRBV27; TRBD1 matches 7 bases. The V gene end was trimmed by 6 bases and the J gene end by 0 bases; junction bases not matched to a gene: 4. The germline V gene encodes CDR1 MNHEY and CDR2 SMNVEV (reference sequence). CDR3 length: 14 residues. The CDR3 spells CASSPGQLNTEAFF. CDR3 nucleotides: TGTGCCAGCAGCCCGGGACAGTTGAACACTGAAGCTTTCTTT.

The CDR3 spells CASSSGQTYEQYF. The CDR3 region has the DNA TGTGCCAGCAGTTCGGGACAGACCTACGAGCAGTACTTC. The chain has TRBV6-5 and TRBJ2-7, with TRBD1 matching 7 bases. The CDR3 is 13 amino acids. V trimming: 4 bases; J trimming: 2 bases; junction bases outside the gene matches: 2. The V gene's germline CDR1 is MNHEY and CDR2 SVGAGI.

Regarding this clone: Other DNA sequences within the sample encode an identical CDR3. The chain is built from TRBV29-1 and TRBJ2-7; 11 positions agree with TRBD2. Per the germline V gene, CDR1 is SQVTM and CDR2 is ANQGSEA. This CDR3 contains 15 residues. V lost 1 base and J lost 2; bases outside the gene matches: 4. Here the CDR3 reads CSVEGLAGGTYEQYF. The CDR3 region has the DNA TGCAGCGTTGAAGGGCTAGCGGGGGGTACCTACGAGCAGTACTTC.

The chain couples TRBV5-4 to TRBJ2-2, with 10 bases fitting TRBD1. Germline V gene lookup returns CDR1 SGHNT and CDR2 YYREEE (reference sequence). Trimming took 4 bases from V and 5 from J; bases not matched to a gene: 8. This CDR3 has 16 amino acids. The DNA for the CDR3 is TGTGCCAGCAGCGTCCTCGGGACAGGGGTAACCGGGGAGCTGTTTTTT. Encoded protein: CASSVLGTGVTGELFF.

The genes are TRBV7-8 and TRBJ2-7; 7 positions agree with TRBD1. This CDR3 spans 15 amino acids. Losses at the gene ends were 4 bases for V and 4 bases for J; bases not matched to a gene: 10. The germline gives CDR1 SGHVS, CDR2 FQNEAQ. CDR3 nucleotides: TGTGCCAGCAGCTCGCCCCGGACAGGTCGGTACGAGCAGTACTTC. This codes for CASSSPRTGRYEQYF.

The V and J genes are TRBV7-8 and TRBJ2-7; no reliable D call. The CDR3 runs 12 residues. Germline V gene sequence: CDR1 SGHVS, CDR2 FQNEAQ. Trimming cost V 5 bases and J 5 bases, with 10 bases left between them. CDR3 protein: CASSPTRDEQYF. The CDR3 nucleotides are TGTGCCAGCAGCCCCACCCGAGACGAGCAGTACTTC.